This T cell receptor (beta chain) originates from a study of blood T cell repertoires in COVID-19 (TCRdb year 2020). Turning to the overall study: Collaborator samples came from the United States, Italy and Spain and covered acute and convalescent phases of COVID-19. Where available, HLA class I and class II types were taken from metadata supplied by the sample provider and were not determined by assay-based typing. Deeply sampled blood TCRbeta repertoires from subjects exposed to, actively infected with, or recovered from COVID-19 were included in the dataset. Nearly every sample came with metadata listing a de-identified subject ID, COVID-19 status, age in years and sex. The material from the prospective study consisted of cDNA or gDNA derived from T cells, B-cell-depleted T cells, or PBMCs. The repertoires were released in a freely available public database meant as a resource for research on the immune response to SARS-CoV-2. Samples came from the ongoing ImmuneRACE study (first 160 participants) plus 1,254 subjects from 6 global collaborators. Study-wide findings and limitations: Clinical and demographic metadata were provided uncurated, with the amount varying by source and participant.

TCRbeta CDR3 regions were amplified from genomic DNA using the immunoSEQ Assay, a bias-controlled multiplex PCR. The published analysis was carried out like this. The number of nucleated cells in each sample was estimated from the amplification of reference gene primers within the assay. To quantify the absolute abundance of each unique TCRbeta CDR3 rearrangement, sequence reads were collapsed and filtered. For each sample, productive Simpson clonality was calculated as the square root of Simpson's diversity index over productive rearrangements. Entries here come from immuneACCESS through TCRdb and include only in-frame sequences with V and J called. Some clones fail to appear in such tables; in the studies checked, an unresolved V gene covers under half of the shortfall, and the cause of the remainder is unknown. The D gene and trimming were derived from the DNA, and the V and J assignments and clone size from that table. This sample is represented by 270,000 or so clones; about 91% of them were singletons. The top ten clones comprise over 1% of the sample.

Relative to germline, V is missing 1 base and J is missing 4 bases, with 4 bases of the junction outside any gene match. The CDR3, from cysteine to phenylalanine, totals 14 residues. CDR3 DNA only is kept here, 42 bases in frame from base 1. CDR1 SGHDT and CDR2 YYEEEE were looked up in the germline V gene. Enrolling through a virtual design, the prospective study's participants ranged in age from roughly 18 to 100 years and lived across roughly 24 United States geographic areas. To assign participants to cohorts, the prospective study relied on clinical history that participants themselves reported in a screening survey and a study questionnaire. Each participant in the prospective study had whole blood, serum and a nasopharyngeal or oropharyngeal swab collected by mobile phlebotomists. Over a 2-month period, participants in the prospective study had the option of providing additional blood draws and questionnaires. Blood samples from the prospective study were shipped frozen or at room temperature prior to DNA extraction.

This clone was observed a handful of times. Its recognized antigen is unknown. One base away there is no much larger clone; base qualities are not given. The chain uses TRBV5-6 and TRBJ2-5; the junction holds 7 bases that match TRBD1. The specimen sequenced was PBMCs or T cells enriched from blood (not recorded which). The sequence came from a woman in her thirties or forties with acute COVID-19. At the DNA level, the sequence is TGTGCCAGCAGCTTGCAGGCAGGGGGAGAGACCCAGTACTTC. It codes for CASSLQAGGETQYF.